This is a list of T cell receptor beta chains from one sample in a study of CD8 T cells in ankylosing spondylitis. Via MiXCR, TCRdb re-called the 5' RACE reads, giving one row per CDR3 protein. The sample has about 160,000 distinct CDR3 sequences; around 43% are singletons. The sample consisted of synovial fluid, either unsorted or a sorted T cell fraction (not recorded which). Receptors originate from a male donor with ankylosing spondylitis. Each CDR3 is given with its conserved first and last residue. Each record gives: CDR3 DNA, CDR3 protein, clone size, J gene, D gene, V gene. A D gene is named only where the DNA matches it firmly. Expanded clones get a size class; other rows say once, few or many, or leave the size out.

CDR3nt: TGTGCCAGCAGCGTAGCCCCGGGACAGGGCTACGAGCAGTACTTC
CDR3aa: CASSVAPGQGYEQYF
abundance: many
j_gene: TRBJ2-7
d_gene: TRBD1
v_gene: TRBV7-8

CDR3nt: TGCGCCAGCAGCTTGGTTCCAGGGGAGGGCACCGGGGAGCTGTTTTTT
CDR3aa: CASSLVPGEGTGELFF
abundance: NA
j_gene: TRBJ2-2
d_gene: NA
v_gene: TRBV5-1

CDR3nt: TGTGCCAGCAGCTTCACGCTAGCTCCAGAGAGGGGAGATACGCAGTATTTT
CDR3aa: CASSFTLAPERGDTQYF
abundance: NA
j_gene: TRBJ2-3
d_gene: NA
v_gene: TRBV6-2/TRBV6-3

CDR3nt: TGTGCCAGCAGCCAAGAGGGACGGAGGGCCTACTTCAATGAGCAGTTCTTC
CDR3aa: CASSQEGRRAYFNEQFF
abundance: few
j_gene: TRBJ2-1
d_gene: NA
v_gene: TRBV3-1

CDR3nt: TGTGCCAGCCAGGGGGCAGCTGAGCTAGTCCTGACTTTC
CDR3aa: CASQGAAELVLTF
abundance: medium-sized
j_gene: TRBJ2-6
d_gene: TRBD1
v_gene: TRBV12-3/TRBV12-4

CDR3nt: TGTGCCAGCAGCCAGACCCTAGCGAGCACAGATACGCAGTATTTT
CDR3aa: CASSQTLASTDTQYF
abundance: NA
j_gene: TRBJ2-3
d_gene: NA
v_gene: TRBV11-3

CDR3nt: TGTGCCACCAGCTCCGGGACTAGCGGCCCCCGGAAGGCACAAGAGACCCAGTACTTC
CDR3aa: CATSSGTSGPRKAQETQYF
abundance: NA
j_gene: TRBJ2-5
d_gene: TRBD2
v_gene: TRBV15

CDR3nt: TGTGCCAGCGGGGCCAGCGGGGGCACAGATACGCAGTATTTT
CDR3aa: CASGASGGTDTQYF
abundance: NA
j_gene: TRBJ2-3
d_gene: TRBD2
v_gene: TRBV12-3/TRBV12-4

CDR3nt: TGTGCCAGCGCCGGGACAGGGTTCCAAGAGACCCAGTACTTC
CDR3aa: CASAGTGFQETQYF
abundance: few
j_gene: TRBJ2-5
d_gene: TRBD1
v_gene: TRBV18

CDR3nt: TGCAGTGCTAAGGGGGCAGGTAGGAACACTGAAGCTTTCTTT
CDR3aa: CSAKGAGRNTEAFF
abundance: NA
j_gene: TRBJ1-1
d_gene: TRBD1
v_gene: TRBV20-1

CDR3nt: TGCAGTGCCTATGGGACTACGACCTACGAGCAGTACTTC
CDR3aa: CSAYGTTTYEQYF
abundance: NA
j_gene: TRBJ2-7
d_gene: TRBD2
v_gene: TRBV20-1

CDR3nt: TGTGCCAGCAGTTTCAGACAGAGGGAGACCCAGTACTTC
CDR3aa: CASSFRQRETQYF
abundance: few
j_gene: TRBJ2-5
d_gene: NA
v_gene: TRBV12-3/TRBV12-4

CDR3nt: TGTGCCAGCAGTGAATTGTCTGTTAGCAATCAGCCCCAGCATTTT
CDR3aa: CASSELSVSNQPQHF
abundance: NA
j_gene: TRBJ1-5
d_gene: NA
v_gene: TRBV2

CDR3nt: TGTGCCAGCACACCGGGGGGCCAAGAGACCCAGTACTTC
CDR3aa: CASTPGGQETQYF
abundance: NA
j_gene: TRBJ2-5
d_gene: TRBD2
v_gene: TRBV12-3/TRBV12-4

CDR3nt: TGCGCCAGCAGCCAAGTCTGGGGCGCTACAGATACGCAGTATTTT
CDR3aa: CASSQVWGATDTQYF
abundance: few
j_gene: TRBJ2-3
d_gene: NA
v_gene: TRBV4-1

CDR3nt: TGCGCCAGCAGGGGTCGGACAGGGGTTTTGGCGGTTATGGAAGAGACCCAGTACTTC
CDR3aa: CASRGRTGVLAVMEETQYF
abundance: NA
j_gene: TRBJ2-5
d_gene: TRBD1
v_gene: TRBV5-1

CDR3nt: TGTGCCCCCCTTGGGGGCAGGGATATTGGCAATGAGCAGTTCTTC
CDR3aa: CAPLGGRDIGNEQFF
abundance: once
j_gene: TRBJ2-1
d_gene: NA
v_gene: TRBV19

CDR3nt: TGTGCCAGCAGCGTAGAACAGGGAATGTCACCCCTCCACTTT
CDR3aa: CASSVEQGMSPLHF
abundance: few
j_gene: TRBJ1-6
d_gene: NA
v_gene: TRBV9

CDR3nt: TGTGCCAGCAGCTCCGATGCAGACAATAACTATGGCTACACCTTC
CDR3aa: CASSSDADNNYGYTF
abundance: NA
j_gene: TRBJ1-2
d_gene: NA
v_gene: TRBV7-9

CDR3nt: TGTGCCAGCAGTCCCATACTAGCGGGAGGGCCGCACGAGCAGTACTTC
CDR3aa: CASSPILAGGPHEQYF
abundance: few
j_gene: TRBJ2-7
d_gene: TRBD2
v_gene: TRBV27

CDR3nt: TGTGCCAGCAGTGAATATATACGGGACCTCCAGTACTTC
CDR3aa: CASSEYIRDLQYF
abundance: few
j_gene: TRBJ2-7
d_gene: NA
v_gene: TRBV25-1

CDR3nt: TGTGCCAGCTCACCACGGTGGGACAGGGGGCCCCCGGGTGAGCAGTTCTTC
CDR3aa: CASSPRWDRGPPGEQFF
abundance: NA
j_gene: TRBJ2-1
d_gene: TRBD1
v_gene: TRBV18

CDR3nt: TGCAGCGTTGTGCGGGACACCTCCTACGAGCAGTACTTC
CDR3aa: CSVVRDTSYEQYF
abundance: NA
j_gene: TRBJ2-7
d_gene: NA
v_gene: TRBV29-1

CDR3nt: TGCGCCAGCAGCACGTCGACAGCAACCTACTATGGCTACACCTTC
CDR3aa: CASSTSTATYYGYTF
abundance: few
j_gene: TRBJ1-2
d_gene: NA
v_gene: TRBV5-1

CDR3nt: TGCGCCAGCAGCCAAACGCCATTGGGGGAGACCCAGTACTTC
CDR3aa: CASSQTPLGETQYF
abundance: NA
j_gene: TRBJ2-5
d_gene: NA
v_gene: TRBV4-1

CDR3nt: TGTGCCAGCAGTTACTCCGCTTGGTATCCCCGGCAAGAGACCCAGTACTTC
CDR3aa: CASSYSAWYPRQETQYF
abundance: NA
j_gene: TRBJ2-5
d_gene: NA
v_gene: TRBV6-5

CDR3nt: TGTGCCAGCAGTGGGTGGACTGTTCATGTGAAGTTCTTC
CDR3aa: CASSGWTVHVKFF
abundance: few
j_gene: TRBJ2-1
d_gene: NA
v_gene: TRBV28

CDR3nt: TGTGCCAGCAGTGCGGGACACAATTCACCCCTCCACTTT
CDR3aa: CASSAGHNSPLHF
abundance: NA
j_gene: TRBJ1-6
d_gene: NA
v_gene: TRBV2

CDR3nt: TGTGCCAGCAGCCCCAGGGGCCAGGAGAAAGAGACCCAGTACTTC
CDR3aa: CASSPRGQEKETQYF
abundance: NA
j_gene: TRBJ2-5
d_gene: NA
v_gene: TRBV28

CDR3nt: TGCAGTGCTAGAGCCCGGGACAGGGGTAGTGGCACTGAAGCTTTCTTT
CDR3aa: CSARARDRGSGTEAFF
abundance: NA
j_gene: TRBJ1-1
d_gene: TRBD1
v_gene: TRBV20-1

CDR3nt: TGTGCCAGCAGCCAGGCCTCGGGTCAACCCAGGGGAACTAATGAAAAACTGTTTTTT
CDR3aa: CASSQASGQPRGTNEKLFF
abundance: NA
j_gene: TRBJ1-4
d_gene: NA
v_gene: TRBV3-1

CDR3nt: TGTGCCAGCAGTTTAGTGGACTACGAGCAGTACTTC
CDR3aa: CASSLVDYEQYF
abundance: few
j_gene: TRBJ2-7
d_gene: NA
v_gene: TRBV12-3/TRBV12-4

CDR3nt: TGCGCCAGCAGCCCTCTCCATTCGGGATTGGGGACCCAGTACTTC
CDR3aa: CASSPLHSGLGTQYF
abundance: few
j_gene: TRBJ2-5
d_gene: NA
v_gene: TRBV4-1

CDR3nt: TGTGCCAACAGCTCGGGGACAGGGGTCGGCTACACCTTC
CDR3aa: CANSSGTGVGYTF
abundance: NA
j_gene: TRBJ1-2
d_gene: TRBD1
v_gene: TRBV13

CDR3nt: TGTGCCAGCAGTTACGGATCCTTGAACACTGAAGCTTTCTTT
CDR3aa: CASSYGSLNTEAFF
abundance: many
j_gene: TRBJ1-1
d_gene: NA
v_gene: TRBV6-5

CDR3nt: TGTGCCAGCAGCCGTCGGACAGGGAGTAATTCACCCCTCCACTTT
CDR3aa: CASSRRTGSNSPLHF
abundance: NA
j_gene: TRBJ1-6
d_gene: TRBD1
v_gene: TRBV7-3

CDR3nt: TGTGCCAGCAGCTTGGAGACAACCTACAATGAGCAGTTCTTC
CDR3aa: CASSLETTYNEQFF
abundance: NA
j_gene: TRBJ2-1
d_gene: NA
v_gene: TRBV7-9

CDR3nt: TGTGCCAGCAGCCGACACCAGGGTGTGAACACTGAAGCTTTCTTT
CDR3aa: CASSRHQGVNTEAFF
abundance: NA
j_gene: TRBJ1-1
d_gene: NA
v_gene: TRBV6-1

CDR3nt: TGCAGCGTTGACGGAGCGGCAATCCCTCTGAGCTGGAATGAGCAGTTCTTC
CDR3aa: CSVDGAAIPLSWNEQFF
abundance: few
j_gene: TRBJ2-1
d_gene: NA
v_gene: TRBV29-1

CDR3nt: TGTGCCAGCGTTCTGTTCATGAACACTGAAGCTTTCTTT
CDR3aa: CASVLFMNTEAFF
abundance: few
j_gene: TRBJ1-1
d_gene: NA
v_gene: TRBV6-6

CDR3nt: TGTGCCAGCAGCATAAACGGGGGGCCCTACAATGAGCAGTTCTTC
CDR3aa: CASSINGGPYNEQFF
abundance: NA
j_gene: TRBJ2-1
d_gene: NA
v_gene: TRBV11-3

CDR3nt: TGCAGTGCTACCGGTCCGGACAGCCGGGGCGGCTACACCTTC
CDR3aa: CSATGPDSRGGYTF
abundance: NA
j_gene: TRBJ1-2
d_gene: NA
v_gene: TRBV20-1

CDR3nt: TGTGCCAGTAGTATTTCCCCCGACCCAAAAGAGACCCAGTACTTC
CDR3aa: CASSISPDPKETQYF
abundance: once
j_gene: TRBJ2-5
d_gene: NA
v_gene: TRBV19

CDR3nt: TGTGCCAGCAGTCGGACAGGGGAATCCTACAATGAGCAGTTCTTC
CDR3aa: CASSRTGESYNEQFF
abundance: few
j_gene: TRBJ2-1
d_gene: TRBD1
v_gene: TRBV6-1